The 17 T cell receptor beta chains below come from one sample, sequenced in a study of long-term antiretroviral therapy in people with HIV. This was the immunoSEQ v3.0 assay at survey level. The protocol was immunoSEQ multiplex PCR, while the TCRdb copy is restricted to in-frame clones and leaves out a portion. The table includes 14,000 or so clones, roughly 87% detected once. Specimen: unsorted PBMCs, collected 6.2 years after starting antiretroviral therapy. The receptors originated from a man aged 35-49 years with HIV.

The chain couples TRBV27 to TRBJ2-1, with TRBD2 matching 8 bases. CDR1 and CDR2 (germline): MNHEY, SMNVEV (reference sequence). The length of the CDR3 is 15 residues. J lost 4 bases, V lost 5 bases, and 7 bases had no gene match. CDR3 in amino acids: CASSTYSGEYNEQFF. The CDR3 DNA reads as TGTGCCAGCAGTACCTATAGCGGGGAGTACAATGAGCAGTTCTTC.

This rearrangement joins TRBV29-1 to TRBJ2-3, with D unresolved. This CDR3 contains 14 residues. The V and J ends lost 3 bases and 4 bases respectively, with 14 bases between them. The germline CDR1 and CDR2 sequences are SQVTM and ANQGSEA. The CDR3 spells CSVDAGVGSDTQYF. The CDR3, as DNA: TGCAGCGTTGACGCAGGAGTGGGTTCAGATACGCAGTATTTT.

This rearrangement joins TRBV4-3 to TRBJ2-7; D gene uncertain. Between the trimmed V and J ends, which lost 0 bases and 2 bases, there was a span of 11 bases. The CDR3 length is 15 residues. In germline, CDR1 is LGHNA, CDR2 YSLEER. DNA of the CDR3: TGCGCCAGCAGCCAAGATCGATCCAGCGCCTACGAGCAGTACTTC. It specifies CASSQDRSSAYEQYF.

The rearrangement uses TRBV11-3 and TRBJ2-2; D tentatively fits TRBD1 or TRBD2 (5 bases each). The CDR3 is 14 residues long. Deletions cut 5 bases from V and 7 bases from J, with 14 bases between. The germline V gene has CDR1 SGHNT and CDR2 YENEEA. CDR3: CASSDRDLGGELFF. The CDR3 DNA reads TGTGCCAGCAGCGACCGGGACCTCGGCGGGGAGCTGTTTTTT.

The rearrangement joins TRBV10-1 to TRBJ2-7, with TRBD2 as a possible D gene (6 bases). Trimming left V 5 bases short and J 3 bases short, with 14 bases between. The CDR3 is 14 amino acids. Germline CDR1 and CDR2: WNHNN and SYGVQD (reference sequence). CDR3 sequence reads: CASSRTGAGYEQYF. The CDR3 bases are TGCGCCAGCAGTAGAACGGGAGCTGGCTACGAGCAGTACTTC.

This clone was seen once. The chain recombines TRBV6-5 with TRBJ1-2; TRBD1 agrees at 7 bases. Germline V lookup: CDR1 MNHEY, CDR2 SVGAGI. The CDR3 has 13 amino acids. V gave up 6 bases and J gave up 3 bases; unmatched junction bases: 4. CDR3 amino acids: CASSSTGDYGYTF. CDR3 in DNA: TGTGCCAGCAGCTCCACAGGGGACTATGGCTACACCTTC.

CDR3 sequence reads: CASSVAVNTEAFF. The CDR3 region has the DNA TGTGCCAGCAGCGTAGCTGTGAACACTGAAGCTTTCTTT. This chain joins TRBV9 and TRBJ1-1; D is unclear. V was pared by 0 bases and J by 0 bases, with 3 bases between. In germline, CDR1 is SGDLS, CDR2 YYNGEE. The CDR3 runs to 13 residues.

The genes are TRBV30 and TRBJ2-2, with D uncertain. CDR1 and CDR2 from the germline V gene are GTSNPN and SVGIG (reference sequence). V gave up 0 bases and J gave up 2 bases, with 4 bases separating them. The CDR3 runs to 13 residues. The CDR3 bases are TGTGCCTGGAGTGTAGTTAACACCGGGGAGCTGTTTTTT. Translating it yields CAWSVVNTGELFF.

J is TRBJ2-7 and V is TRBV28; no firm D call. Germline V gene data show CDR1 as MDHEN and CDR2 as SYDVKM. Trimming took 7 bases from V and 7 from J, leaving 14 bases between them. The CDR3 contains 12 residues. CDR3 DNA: TGTGCCAGCACCACCTCCCTCCGGGAGCAGTACTTC. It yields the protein CASTTSLREQYF.

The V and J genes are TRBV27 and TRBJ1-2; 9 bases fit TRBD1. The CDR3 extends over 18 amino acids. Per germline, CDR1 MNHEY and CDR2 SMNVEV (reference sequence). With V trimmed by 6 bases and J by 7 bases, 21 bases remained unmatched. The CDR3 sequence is CASRLGGAWGQGLSGYTF. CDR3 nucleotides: TGTGCCAGCAGACTTGGGGGGGCCTGGGGACAGGGTTTGAGTGGCTACACCTTC.

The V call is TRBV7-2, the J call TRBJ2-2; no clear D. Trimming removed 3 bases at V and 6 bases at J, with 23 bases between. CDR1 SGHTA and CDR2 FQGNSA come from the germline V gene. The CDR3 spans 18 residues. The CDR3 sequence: CASSLAVMDRAVAGELFF. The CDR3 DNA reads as TGTGCCAGCAGCTTGGCCGTGATGGATAGGGCGGTAGCCGGGGAGCTGTTTTTT.

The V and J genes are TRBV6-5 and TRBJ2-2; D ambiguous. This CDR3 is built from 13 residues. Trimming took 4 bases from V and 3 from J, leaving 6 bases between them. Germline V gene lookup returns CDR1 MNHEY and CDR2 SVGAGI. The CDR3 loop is CASSFSYTGELFF. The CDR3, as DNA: TGTGCCAGCAGTTTCAGCTACACCGGGGAGCTGTTTTTT.

The CDR3 region has the DNA TGTGCCAGCAGCGGACCGACAGGGAACACTGAAGCTTTCTTT. Translation: CASSGPTGNTEAFF. The gene calls are TRBV7-6 and TRBJ1-1, with D tentatively TRBD1 (6 bases). The CDR3 extends over 14 amino acids. Trimming removed 5 bases at V and 1 base at J, with 11 bases between. From germline, CDR1 is SGHVS and CDR2 FNYEAQ.

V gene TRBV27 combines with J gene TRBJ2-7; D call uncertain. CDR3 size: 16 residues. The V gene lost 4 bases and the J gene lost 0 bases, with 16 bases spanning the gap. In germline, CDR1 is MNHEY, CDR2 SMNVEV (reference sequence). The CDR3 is CASSSSRRASSYEQYF. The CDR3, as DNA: TGTGCCAGCAGTTCCTCGAGAAGGGCCAGCTCCTACGAGCAGTACTTC.

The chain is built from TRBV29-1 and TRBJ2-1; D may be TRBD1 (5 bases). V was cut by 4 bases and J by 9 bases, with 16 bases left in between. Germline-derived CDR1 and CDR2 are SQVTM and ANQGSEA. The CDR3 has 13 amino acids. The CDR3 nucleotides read TGCAGCGTTGCCCTAGGGGCGTATGTTGAGCAGTTCTTC. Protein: CSVALGAYVEQFF.

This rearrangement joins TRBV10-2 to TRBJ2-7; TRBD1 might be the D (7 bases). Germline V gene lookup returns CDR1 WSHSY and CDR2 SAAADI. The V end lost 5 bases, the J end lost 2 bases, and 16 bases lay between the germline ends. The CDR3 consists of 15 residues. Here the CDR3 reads CASSFSDRRAYEQYF. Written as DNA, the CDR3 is TGCGCCAGCAGTTTTTCGGACAGGAGGGCCTACGAGCAGTACTTC.

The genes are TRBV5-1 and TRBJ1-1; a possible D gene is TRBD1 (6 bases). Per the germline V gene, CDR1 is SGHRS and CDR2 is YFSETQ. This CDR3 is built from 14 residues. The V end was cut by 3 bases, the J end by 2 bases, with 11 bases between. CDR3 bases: TGCGCCAGCAGCTCGACAGGCCGAAACACTGAAGCTTTCTTT. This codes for CASSSTGRNTEAFF. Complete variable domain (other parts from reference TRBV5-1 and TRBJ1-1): KAGVTQTPRYLIKTRGQQVTLSCSPISGHRSVSWYQQTPGQGLQFLFEYFSETQRNKGNFPGRFSGRQFSNSRSEMNVSTLELGDSALYLCASSSTGRNTEAFFGQGTRLTVV.